This T cell receptor (beta chain) was identified during a study of cytomegalovirus exposure and HLA in healthy donors (dated by TCRdb to the late 2010s). Background on the whole study: An earlier analysis of some 600 of the donors reported around 280 Gb of sequence data and approximately 120 million unique TCR beta sequences obtained from about 179 million T cells. An early release that covered some 630 HLA-typed donors contained about 290 gigabases of sequencing data and 75 million to 100 million unique TCR sequences. The genetic ancestry cluster associated with self-reported Caucasian donors included roughly four fifths of the approximately 400 genotyped donors. The study was designed to test whether signatures of past pathogen exposure could be identified by cataloging public T cell receptors. The T cell repertoires of about 700 subjects were profiled by immunosequencing and related to cytomegalovirus serostatus. Along with the roughly 700-subject first cohort, a separate validation cohort of around 120 different subjects was used. The study combined high-throughput TCR immunosequencing, statistical association of individual TCRs with disease status, and machine learning to predict cytomegalovirus infection status. A later analysis re-examined previously published TCR beta repertoires from more than 650 donors and added high-resolution HLA genotyping to investigate patterns of TCR occurrence. Rather than using new phenotypic data, the later analysis identified candidate immune exposures from TCR beta sequences and from how often those sequences occurred across donors. An earlier analysis of about 620 of the donors applied high-throughput TCR beta sequencing to assess whether each TCR beta V gene segment acted as functional or pseudogenic. Donor age, sex, ethnicity and CMV serostatus were collected together with the repertoire data. A later genetic analysis took genome-wide SNP genotypes for about three fifths of the roughly 670 donors and used that subset as a discovery cohort. Every repertoire in the discovery cohort had been generated on one and the same sequencing platform. HLA typing covered class I and class II loci at four-digit resolution. Typing coverage varied by locus: about 620-640 donors for A, B, C, DRB1 and DQB1; approximately 520 for DQA1; around 570 for DPA1; roughly 470 for DPB1. Roughly 5 DR-DQ haplotypes were handled as single units for association and clustering, since linkage in the cohort was strong. Across some 400 genotyped donors of the cohort, an average of approximately 240,000 unique TCR beta nucleotide sequences per donor were sequenced, and roughly a sixth of those sequences were non-productive. Results the study describes overall, beyond this receptor: Roughly uniform sequencing depth across donors was assumed in presence/absence analyses, although this assumption may not hold. Only TCR beta chains were sequenced in this cohort, and the absence of alpha or paired-chain data limited detectable features. Linkage disequilibrium might explain the correlated functional status among segregating V segments, but an unknown experimental factor could not be ruled out. When HLA alleles, especially DR and DQ, strongly co-occurred, TCR associations were difficult to assign to individual alleles. A further reported finding was that TCR beta sequences accurately predicted the HLA-A and HLA-B alleles for most subjects in the first cohort. The earlier analysis of 587 of the donors excluded about 16 rarely observed V segments, including chromosome 9 orphons, because counts were too low. According to a later analysis, TCR association rates differed among HLA loci, with DRB1 alleles showing the most associated TCRs and HLA-C alleles showing the fewest. A later genetic analysis reported fewer N-insertions in productive TCRs among donors in an Asian-associated ancestry cluster than the roughly 700-donor mean. The classifier was reported to diagnose cytomegalovirus status with high specificity and sensitivity in both the original and validation cohorts. A later genetic analysis associated a missense DCLRE1C variant with V-gene and J-gene trimming of TCR beta chains, and an independent cohort replicated the association. The sequencing pipeline was judged likely to have produced a cluster of highly shared sequence variants as a technical artifact. Broadly in line with IMGT annotations, most TCR beta V segments showed up in productive rearrangements about 90% or about 30% of the time in an earlier analysis of 587 of the donors. Immune exposure information for the cohort was limited to CMV serostatus. According to the authors, the approach could potentially be generalized to other disease states and immunological phenotypes. Because the 87-base-pair reads could not distinguish some IMGT-functional V segments, including TRBV6-2 and TRBV6-3, those segments were excluded. Several of the top co-occurrence clusters appeared to be linked to parvovirus B19, influenza, CMV and Epstein-Barr virus, according to a later analysis. A total of 150 to 200 TCR beta chains were listed by the study as associated with cytomegalovirus. Across donors, most TCR sequences were observed very rarely, whereas some public TCRs were present in many individuals. In vitro tests confirmed that three of the cytomegalovirus-associated TCR beta chains recognize cytomegalovirus antigens. HLA typing was unavailable for some donors at each locus, so association tests used only the typed subset. Specific HLA alleles were associated with some 15,000 TCR beta sequences at a false discovery rate of 0.05 in a later analysis. Compared with equally common non-associated chains, HLA-associated TCR beta chains in a later analysis were more clonally expanded and had lower generation probabilities. In a later analysis, most CMV-associated TCR beta chains were found to appear HLA-restricted, with HLA associations seemingly driven largely by CMV exposure.

With regard to this clone: No cognate antigen has been identified for it. No base qualities exist here, and no much larger clone lies one base off it.

The cohort comprised fewer than 750 healthy bone marrow donors. At the time of sampling, all cohort members were nominally healthy, though unrecorded immune exposures were likely present. The donor was CMV seropositive and was included in the group of about 290 seropositive cohort members. A peripheral blood sample was provided by each donor, and peripheral blood mononuclear cells were used for TCR beta sequencing. Genomic DNA extraction from the blood cell samples was performed with the Qiagen DNeasy Blood Extraction Kit. In the germline V gene, CDR1 corresponds to MNHEY and CDR2 to SVGAGI. V drops 7 bases and J drops 4 bases, leaving 17 bases in between. The CDR3, from cysteine to phenylalanine, totals 15 residues. Kept here is only the CDR3 DNA, which spans 45 bases and is read in frame from base 1. The library was obtained by the immunoSEQ multiplex PCR assay. The multiplex PCR relied on a mix of 60 forward primers for TCR Vbeta segments and 13 reverse primers for TCR Jbeta segments. The CDR3 region of rearranged TCR beta genes was amplified from genomic DNA by a multiplex PCR assay. The amplified TCR beta libraries were sequenced on the Illumina HiSeq System as 87-base-pair reads. For the original study's pipeline: A later analysis counted approximately 84 million unique TCR beta chains across the 600 to 850 repertoires, and some 12 million of these chains were shared by at least two donors. A nearest-neighbor algorithm error-corrected the raw reads and collapsed the reads into unique sequences, merging closely related sequences to remove PCR and sequencing errors. Alignment of CDR3 sequences to IMGT reference sequences was used to assign V, D and J gene segments. Each retained sequence needed at least a six-nucleotide match to both a V gene segment and a J gene segment. Rearrangements were called productive when the CDR3 lacked stop codons and stayed in frame with V and J; all others were non-productive. CDR3 was defined according to IMGT convention as the region running from the second conserved V-encoded cysteine to the conserved J-encoded phenylalanine. The earlier analysis of 550 to 650 of the donors excluded any sequence lacking an unambiguous match to a single V gene segment. In an earlier analysis of 500 to 750 of the donors, V segments were called functional above 56.7% productive rearrangements and were called segregating when the between-donor standard deviation exceeded 5%. To diagnose cytomegalovirus status from the catalog of TCR beta chain sequences, a statistical classification framework was built. A later analysis assigned V and J genes by comparing TCR nucleotide sequences with IMGT/GENE-DB human TR gene sequences. Using the TCRdist pipeline, a later analysis assigned CDR3 sequences along with most-parsimonious VDJ recombination scenarios. In a later analysis, each TCR beta chain was defined by its CDR3 amino acid sequence together with its V-gene family, and reads without a unique V-gene family were excluded. As a way to deal with suspected cross-contamination and a sequencing artifact, a later analysis dropped roughly 600 nucleotide sequences that were highly shared and had low generation probability. In a later analysis, a clonal expansion index was calculated for each public chain from normalized within-repertoire ranks of inferred template counts. Generation probabilities in a later analysis came from a VDJ recombination model fitted to out-of-frame rearrangements, and those results were checked against IGoR. A later analysis scored TCR-TCR, TCR-HLA and TCR-CMV co-occurrence with hypergeometric tests, applying a repertoire-size bias correction to TCR pairs. To estimate false discovery rates, a later analysis permuted the HLA or CMV assignments 20 times. A later analysis grouped co-occurring TCRs with DBSCAN, adding TCRdist sequence similarity when clustering within HLA-allele-positive subsets. Repertoires with fewer than 30,000 or more than 120,000 public chains were left out of co-occurrence clustering, as were four to six repertoires with anomalous nucleotide sharing. The table comes from immuneACCESS by way of TCRdb, which keeps in-frame sequences with V and J called. Part of the clones is missing from these tables; in studies checked, under half for an unresolved V gene and the rest for unknown reasons. V, J and clone size are taken as reported in that table, and D and trimming were inferred from the DNA itself. In this sample the table shows some 110,000 clones, about 70% of which occur a single time. Approximately 4.4% of the sample is in the top ten clones.

The sequence came from a man younger than 40 in good health and CMV-seropositive. The sequence links TRBV6-5 to TRBJ1-5, with TRBD1 tentatively as D gene (5 bases match). Sequences were obtained from PBMCs. The DNA is TGTGCCAGCACCCGGGAGTTGGGGGGAAATCAGCCCCAGCATTTT. This translates into CASTRELGGNQPQHF.